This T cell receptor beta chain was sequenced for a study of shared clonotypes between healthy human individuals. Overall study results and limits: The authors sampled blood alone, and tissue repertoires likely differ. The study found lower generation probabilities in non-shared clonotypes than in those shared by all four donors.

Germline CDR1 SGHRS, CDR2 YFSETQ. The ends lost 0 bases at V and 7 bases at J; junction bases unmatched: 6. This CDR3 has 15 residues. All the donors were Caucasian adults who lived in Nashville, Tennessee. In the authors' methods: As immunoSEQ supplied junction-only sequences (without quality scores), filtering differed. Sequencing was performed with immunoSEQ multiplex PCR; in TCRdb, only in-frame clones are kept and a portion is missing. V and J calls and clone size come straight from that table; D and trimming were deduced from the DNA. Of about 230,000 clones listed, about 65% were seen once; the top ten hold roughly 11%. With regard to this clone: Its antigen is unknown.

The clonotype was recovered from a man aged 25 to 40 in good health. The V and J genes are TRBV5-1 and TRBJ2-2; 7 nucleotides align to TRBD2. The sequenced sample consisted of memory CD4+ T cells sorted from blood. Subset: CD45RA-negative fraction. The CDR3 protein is CASSLAPGRGGELFF. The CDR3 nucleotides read TGCGCCAGCAGCTTGGCCCCAGGGAGGGGCGGGGAGCTGTTTTTT. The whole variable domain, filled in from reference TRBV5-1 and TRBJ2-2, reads KAGVTQTPRYLIKTRGQQVTLSCSPISGHRSVSWYQQTPGQGLQFLFEYFSETQRNKGNFPGRFSGRQFSNSRSEMNVSTLELGDSALYLCASSLAPGRGGELFFGEGSRLTVL.